Below, 7 T cell receptor beta chains from the same sample are listed, as sequenced in a study of monozygotic twins with inflammatory bowel disease. Following a re-call of the 5' RACE reads, TCRdb has one entry per CDR3 protein and lacks DNA. Its table records some 190,000 distinct CDR3 sequences. Sequences were obtained from blood. The receptors originated from a human donor with ulcerative colitis or Crohn's disease, or a healthy co-twin of an affected twin (not recorded which).

The V call is TRBV29-1, the J call TRBJ1-2; the TCRdb call, TRBD1, lacks DNA for checking. The CDR3 is 13 residues long. Germline V gives CDR1 SQVTM, CDR2 ANQGSEA. CDR3 residues: CSVGPLGFDGYTF. Filled out from reference TRBV29-1 and TRBJ1-2, the complete variable domain reads SAVISQKPSRDICQRGTSLTIQCQVDSQVTMMFWYRQQPGQSLTLIATANQGSEATYESGFVIDKFPISRPNLTFSTLTVSNMSPEDSSIYLCSVGPLGFDGYTFGSGTRLTVV.

V gene TRBV4-3 combines with J gene TRBJ1-1. The germline V gene encodes CDR1 LGHNA and CDR2 YSLEER. The CDR3 contains 15 residues. The CDR3 protein is CASSQDRGRNTEAFF.

The chain joins TRBV5-1 to TRBJ2-3; TCRdb selects TRBD2, and the lack of DNA leaves this call unchecked. Germline-derived CDR1 and CDR2 are SGHRS and YFSETQ. CDR3 length equals 15 residues. CDR3 in amino acids: CASTRRGVEGDTQYF. Drawing the rest from reference TRBV5-1 and TRBJ2-3, the complete variable domain is KAGVTQTPRYLIKTRGQQVTLSCSPISGHRSVSWYQQTPGQGLQFLFEYFSETQRNKGNFPGRFSGRQFSNSRSEMNVSTLELGDSALYLCASTRRGVEGDTQYFGPGTRLTVL.

The chain recombines TRBV5-1 with TRBJ1-1. This CDR3 is 13 amino acids long. CDR1 and CDR2 from the germline V gene are SGHRS and YFSETQ. CDR3 region: CASSWGPDTEAFF.

The rearrangement joins TRBV20-1 to TRBJ1-4; as DNA is missing, the TRBD1 call by TCRdb cannot be tested. The germline CDR1 and CDR2 sequences are DFQATT and SNEGSKA (reference sequence). CDR3 length equals 19 residues. CDR3 loop: CSARDAREEGAVTNEKLFF.

The CDR3 is CATSRDPGTGANVLTF. This chain connects TRBV15 to TRBJ2-6; TCRdb calls TRBD1, which cannot be checked without DNA. Germline V gene lookup returns CDR1 LNHNV and CDR2 YYDKDF (reference sequence). The CDR3 runs to 16 residues.

This chain joins TRBV10-3 and TRBJ1-2; TCRdb's assignment of TRBD1 cannot be checked, as there is no DNA. CDR3 length: 13 residues. Germline CDR1 ENHRY, CDR2 SYGVKD. CDR3 sequence: CAITGGANYGYTF.